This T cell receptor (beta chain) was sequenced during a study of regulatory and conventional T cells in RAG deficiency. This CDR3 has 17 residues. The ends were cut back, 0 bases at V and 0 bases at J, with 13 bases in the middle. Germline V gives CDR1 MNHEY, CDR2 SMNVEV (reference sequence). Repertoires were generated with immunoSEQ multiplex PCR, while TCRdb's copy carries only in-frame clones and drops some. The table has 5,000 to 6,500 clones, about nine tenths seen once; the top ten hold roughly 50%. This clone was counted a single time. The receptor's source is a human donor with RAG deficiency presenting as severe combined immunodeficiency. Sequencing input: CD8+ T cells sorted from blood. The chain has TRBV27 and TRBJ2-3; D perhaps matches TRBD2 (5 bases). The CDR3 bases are TGTGCCAGCAGTTTATCCTCGATAGGGAGTAGCACAGATACGCAGTATTTT. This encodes CASSLSSIGSSTDTQYF.